These 10 T cell receptor beta chains share one sample of origin, sequenced in a study of cytomegalovirus exposure and HLA in healthy donors. With 60 Vbeta and 13 Jbeta primers, the PCR was carried out. Here immunoSEQ multiplex PCR was the method, and the copy in TCRdb shows in-frame clones only, minus some. The sample holds 150,000 to 200,000 clones; 80% to 90% are singletons and the top ten take about a tenth. Sample: PBMCs. The source is a man younger than 30 in good health and CMV-seropositive.

V and J are TRBV30 and TRBJ1-2, with no clear D. CDR3 length equals 14 residues. Germline V gene lookup returns CDR1 GTSNPN and CDR2 SVGIG (reference sequence). V lost 1 base to trimming and J lost 2 bases, with 11 bases between them. DNA of the CDR3: TGTGCCTGGAGTGGCCACACGGGGAACTATGGCTACACCTTC. This gives the protein CAWSGHTGNYGYTF. Drawing the rest from reference TRBV30 and TRBJ1-2, the complete variable domain is SQTIHQWPATLVQPVGSPLSLECTVEGTSNPNLYWYRQAAGRGLQLLFYSVGIGQISSEVPQNLSASRPQDRQFILSSKKLLLSDSGFYLCAWSGHTGNYGYTFGSGTRLTVV.

This chain links TRBV7-2 with TRBJ1-2; the D gene is possibly TRBD1 (6 bases). CDR1 and CDR2 (germline): SGHTA, FQGNSA. V shed 5 bases and J shed 3 bases, with 13 bases lying between them. The CDR3 contains 14 residues. DNA for the CDR3: TGTGCCAGCAGCAGAGAGCCAGGGGACTATGGCTACACCTTC. Translation gives CASSREPGDYGYTF.

The chain carries TRBV27 and TRBJ1-5; 11 bases match TRBD1. With 8 bases clipped from V and 3 bases from J, the junction kept 6 bases outside the gene matches. This CDR3 comprises 15 residues. Germline V gives CDR1 MNHEY, CDR2 SMNVEV (reference sequence). The CDR3 region is CASRGQGEVNQPQHF. The CDR3 DNA reads as TGTGCCAGCCGGGGACAGGGGGAGGTCAATCAGCCCCAGCATTTT.

The rearrangement joins TRBV5-4 to TRBJ1-1; no firm D call. Trimming cost V 0 bases and J 1 base, with 10 bases left between them. CDR1 and CDR2 from the germline V gene are SGHNT and YYREEE (reference sequence). The CDR3 is 15 residues long. As DNA, the CDR3 is TGTGCCAGCAGCTTGGCCGGGATCTGGAACACTGAAGCTTTCTTT. It encodes CASSLAGIWNTEAFF.

V usage is TRBV28 and J usage is TRBJ2-7; 7 nucleotides align to TRBD1. Germline CDR1 MDHEN, CDR2 SYDVKM. With V trimmed by 4 bases and J by 5 bases, 11 bases remained unmatched. The CDR3 extends over 15 amino acids. CDR3 amino acids: CASSSSSQGFHEQYF. CDR3 in DNA: TGTGCCAGCAGTTCAAGCTCACAGGGGTTCCACGAGCAGTACTTC.

This sequence joins TRBV30 and TRBJ2-4; TRBD1 matches at 7 bases. The CDR3 runs 17 residues. Germline CDR1 and CDR2: GTSNPN and SVGIG (reference sequence). V gave up 2 bases and J gave up 0 bases; unmatched junction bases: 10. The CDR3 DNA reads TGTGCCTGGAGTCCCCCGGACAGGAATTTAGCCAAAAACATTCAGTACTTC. Amino acid sequence: CAWSPPDRNLAKNIQYF.

CDR3 sequence (DNA): TGCGCCAGCAGCCAAAGTGACAGGGTACCCGGGGAGCTGTTTTTT. It encodes CASSQSDRVPGELFF. The chain employs TRBV4-1 and TRBJ2-2, with 7 positions matching TRBD1. The CDR3 loop spans 15 amino acids. The germline gives CDR1 MGHRA, CDR2 YSYEKL. Losses at the gene ends were 2 bases for V and 6 bases for J; bases not matched to a gene: 6.

V and J are TRBV2 and TRBJ2-1; TRBD2 aligns across 13 bases. Germline values: CDR1 SNHLY, CDR2 FYNNEI. The CDR3 is 15 residues long. After removal of 6 bases from V and 9 bases from J, the junction contained 8 bases not matched to a gene. As DNA, the CDR3 is TGTGCCAGCAGAGCCGGGACTAGCGGGGCCCGTGAGCAGTTCTTC. Protein: CASRAGTSGAREQFF. Supplemented by reference TRBV2 and TRBJ2-1, the full variable domain reads EPEVTQTPSHQVTQMGQEVILRCVPISNHLYFYWYRQILGQKVEFLVSFYNNEISEKSEIFDDQFSVERPDGSNFTLKIRSTKLEDSAMYFCASRAGTSGAREQFFGPGTRLTVL.

The rearrangement uses TRBV6-1 and TRBJ2-5, with TRBD1 matching over 9 bases. With the DNA end fitting TRBJ2-7 better, the J assignment may be wrong. This CDR3 comprises 14 residues. The germline gives CDR1 MNHNS, CDR2 SASEGT. CDR3 coding DNA: TGTGCCAGCAGCACCCCGGACAGGGGCTACGAGCAGTACTTC. Amino acid sequence: CASSTPDRGYEQYF.

The chain is built from TRBV7-2 and TRBJ2-5; TRBD2 matches at 9 bases. The CDR3 consists of 18 residues. CDR1 is SGHTA, CDR2 FQGNSA, per germline. Trimming cost V 4 bases and J 3 bases; bases outside gene matches: 15. In nucleotides, the CDR3 is TGTGCCAGCAGCTGGATGGGGGTAGCGGGGGCCGGAAAAGAGACCCAGTACTTC. This sequence encodes CASSWMGVAGAGKETQYF.